The text below deals with one TCR beta chain. Germline CDR1 is MNHNY and CDR2 is SVGAGI (reference sequence). The CDR3 has 15 residues. With 2 bases removed from V and 2 bases from J, the gap between germline ends came to 10 bases. This sample is drawn from a study of blood T cell repertoires in COVID-19. Study-wide context: Acute and convalescent COVID-19 specimens originated in the United States, Italy and Spain.

Some clones are missing from TCRdb's copy, which holds only in-frame ones; the method was immunoSEQ multiplex PCR. Of around 37,000 clones in the sample, under 90% were seen once. Sequenced: peripheral blood. This chain connects TRBV6-6 to TRBJ1-5, with D maybe TRBD1 (6 bases). The receptor was isolated from a man aged 55 to 70 with COVID-19, enrolled during active disease. CDR3 in DNA: TGTGCCAGCAGTTACCCTACAGGGCGCAATCAGCCCCAGCATTTT. This encodes CASSYPTGRNQPQHF.